These 20 T cell receptor beta chains came from one sample sequenced in a study of T cells in Graves' hyperthyroidism and ophthalmopathy. It was RNA transcripts that yielded the amplified TCR beta CDR3 regions. TCR CDR3 underwent first-round RT-PCR with the HTBI primer set. Each CDR3 protein is one row after TCRdb ran MiXCR on the multiplex PCR reads. Of some 650,000 distinct CDR3 sequences detected, about a sixth appear once; the ten largest clones hold around 3.3%. Sequencing was carried out using blood. These TCRs come from a woman aged 40 to 50 with Graves' ophthalmopathy.

In its sample, this clonotype was seen a few times. The V call is TRBV29-1, the J call TRBJ2-3, with 8 positions matching TRBD1. J gave up 5 bases and V 7 bases, and 8 bases lay outside the gene matches. The CDR3 runs to 13 residues. Germline V gives CDR1 SQVTM, CDR2 ANQGSEA. The CDR3 nucleotides are TGCAGCGCCCAGACAGGGGTCAGAGATACGCAGTATTTT. This gives the protein CSAQTGVRDTQYF.

The V call is TRBV20-1, the J call TRBJ2-3, with 16 nucleotides matching TRBD2. The CDR3 contains 15 residues. Germline-derived CDR1 and CDR2 are DFQATT and SNEGSKA (reference sequence). Germline trimming cut 6 bases from V and 1 base from J; bases unmatched to any gene: 1. The CDR3 DNA follows: TGCAGTGCAGGGACTAGCGGGAGGGGCACAGATACGCAGTATTTT. This gives the protein CSAGTSGRGTDTQYF.

The table lists this clonotype with many counts. The CDR3 spells CASSIKGKGGLYEQYF. DNA for the CDR3: TGTGCCAGTAGTATAAAAGGAAAGGGCGGCCTCTACGAGCAGTACTTC. The chain employs TRBV19 and TRBJ2-7; D is unresolved. This CDR3 has 16 residues. Germline CDR1 is LNHDA and CDR2 is SQIVND (reference sequence). V lost 2 bases, J lost 3 bases, and 17 bases lay in between. The whole variable domain, filled in from reference TRBV19 and TRBJ2-7, reads DGGITQSPKYLFRKEGQNVTLSCEQNLNHDAMYWYRQDPGQGLRLIYYSQIVNDFQKGDIAEGYSVSREKKESFPLTVTSAQKNPTAFYLCASSIKGKGGLYEQYFGPGTRLTVT.

V and J are TRBV11-2 and TRBJ2-6; TRBD1 aligns across 7 bases. V trimming: 6 bases; J trimming: 0 bases; junction bases outside the gene matches: 11. Germline V gives CDR1 SGHAT, CDR2 FQNNGV. This CDR3 has 18 residues. CDR3 amino acids: CASRTPGQRYSGANVLTF. The CDR3 DNA follows: TGTGCCAGCAGAACACCGGGACAGCGGTACTCTGGGGCCAACGTCCTGACTTTC.

This clonotype was detected a few times. A much larger clone differs by one base, so this may be a read error. Because the CDR3 is missing its conserved closing phenylalanine or tryptophan, this is likely a read error. The V and J genes are TRBV28 and TRBJ2-1; D is perhaps TRBD1 or TRBD2 (5 bases each). The V gene lost 6 bases and the J gene lost 5 bases, with 23 bases spanning the gap. The CDR3 runs 17 residues. CDR1 and CDR2 (germline): MDHEN, SYDVKM. This chain's CDR3 is CASRGTVGNVLHNEQFL. Written as DNA, the CDR3 is TGTGCCAGCAGGGGGACCGTAGGGAATGTACTCCACAATGAGCAGTTCCTC.

This clonotype was seen a handful of times. V gene TRBV27 combines with J gene TRBJ1-6, with TRBD1 as a possible D gene (6 bases). V was cut by 2 bases and J by 9 bases, with 8 bases left in between. In germline, CDR1 is MNHEY, CDR2 SMNVEV (reference sequence). There are 13 residues in the CDR3. CDR3 residues: CASSLQGFSPLHF. CDR3 sequence (DNA): TGTGCCAGCAGTTTACAGGGGTTTTCACCCCTCCACTTT.

This clonotype appeared many times. Here the CDR3 reads CASSLIGQKIYYEQYF. In DNA form, the CDR3 reads TGTGCCAGCAGTTTAATTGGGCAGAAAATTTACTACGAGCAGTACTTC. This chain uses TRBV28 with TRBJ2-7, with D hard to call. The V and J ends lost 2 bases and 3 bases respectively, with 17 bases between them. CDR3 size: 16 residues. Germline CDR1 reads MDHEN; CDR2 reads SYDVKM.

This clonotype was found many times. V is TRBV20-1 and J is TRBJ2-1; TRBD2 agrees at 12 bases. CDR3 length equals 16 residues. V was pared by 2 bases and J by 7 bases, with 9 bases of the junction left unmatched. CDR1 and CDR2 from the germline V gene are DFQATT and SNEGSKA (reference sequence). The CDR3 bases are TGCAGTGCTAGAAGGGCTAGCGGGAGGGAAAGGAATGAGCAGTTCTTC. This sequence encodes CSARRASGRERNEQFF.

This clonotype was recorded at least ten times. The chain links TRBV28 to TRBJ2-7; possibly TRBD1 or TRBD2 for D (5 bases each). V dropped 6 bases and J dropped 1 base, with 13 bases sitting between them. The CDR3 has 14 residues. Germline V gene lookup returns CDR1 MDHEN and CDR2 SYDVKM. The CDR3 here is CASRDNLASYEQYF. The CDR3 DNA reads as TGTGCCAGCAGGGACAACCTAGCATCCTACGAGCAGTACTTC.

There are a few counts of this clonotype. This chain joins TRBV4-2 and TRBJ2-3, with D uncertain. The V end was cut by 0 bases, the J end by 5 bases, with 6 bases between. Per germline, CDR1 LGHNA and CDR2 YNFKEQ. The CDR3 has 13 residues. The CDR3 protein is CASSQDWLDTQYF. The CDR3 DNA reads TGTGCCAGCAGCCAAGATTGGCTAGATACGCAGTATTTT.

This clonotype was seen a single time. A much larger clone lies a single base off, so this may be a read error. The CDR3 coding sequence is TGTGCCAGCAGCCAAGCCCTTAGCACAGATACGCAGTATTTT. This codes for CASSQALSTDTQYF. The chain links TRBV4-2 to TRBJ2-3; no definite D call. The CDR3 runs 14 residues. Germline values: CDR1 LGHNA, CDR2 YNFKEQ. Deletions cut 1 base from V and 0 bases from J, with 5 bases between.

This clonotype was detected a few times. The V gene is TRBV6-1, the J gene TRBJ1-1, with D maybe TRBD1 (6 bases). The germline V gene has CDR1 MNHNS and CDR2 SASEGT. The ends were cut back, 8 bases at V and 4 bases at J, with 8 bases in the middle. The CDR3 loop spans 11 amino acids. The CDR3 DNA reads as TGTGCCAGCGTGGGGGCCACTGAAGCTTTCTTT. Translating it yields CASVGATEAFF.

The gene calls are TRBV15 and TRBJ1-4, with D unclear. Germline V CDR1 and CDR2: LNHNV, YYDKDF (reference sequence). The V end lost 0 bases, the J end lost 4 bases, and 6 bases lay between the germline ends. This CDR3 is 14 amino acids long. CDR3 nucleotides: TGTGCCACCAGCAGAGATCTGCTTAATGAAAAACTGTTTTTT. Translation: CATSRDLLNEKLFF.

This clonotype has only a few counts. The chain uses TRBV9 and TRBJ2-5; 7 bases are a match to TRBD1. This CDR3 spans 15 amino acids. Per the germline V gene, CDR1 is SGDLS and CDR2 is YYNGEE. V trimming: 2 bases; J trimming: 0 bases; junction bases outside the gene matches: 4. The CDR3 bases are TGTGCCAGCAGCGTTTTCGGGACAGACCAAGAGACCCAGTACTTC. This encodes CASSVFGTDQETQYF.

This clonotype appeared many times. The rearrangement uses TRBV6-1 and TRBJ1-5, with TRBD1 as a possible D gene (6 bases). Germline V CDR1 and CDR2: MNHNS, SASEGT. The CDR3 runs to 13 residues. The V end was cut by 5 bases, the J end by 6 bases, with 11 bases between. The CDR3 is CASSTGIRQPQHF. The CDR3 nucleotides read TGTGCCAGCAGTACAGGGATTCGTCAGCCCCAGCATTTT.

There are many counts of this clonotype. This sequence joins TRBV28 and TRBJ2-7; D assignment may be TRBD1 or TRBD2 (5 bases each). V was clipped by 6 bases and J by 6 bases, with 12 bases between them. The CDR3 spans 12 residues. Germline V gene data show CDR1 as MDHEN and CDR2 as SYDVKM. CDR3 in amino acids: CASRPGTGEQYF. The CDR3 bases are TGTGCCAGCAGACCTGGGACGGGCGAGCAGTACTTC.

This clonotype was counted only a few times. The chain is built from TRBV15 and TRBJ1-6, with 9 bases lining up with TRBD1. The V gene end was trimmed by 8 bases and the J gene end by 10 bases; junction bases not matched to a gene: 3. CDR1 and CDR2 from the germline V gene are LNHNV and YYDKDF (reference sequence). The CDR3 length is 12 residues. CDR3 in DNA: TGTGCCACCGGGACAGGGAGCTCACCCCTCCACTTT. Amino acid sequence: CATGTGSSPLHF.

This clonotype has only a few counts. The CDR3 DNA reads as TGTGCCAGCTCACCAATTTTCGGGGGCCGGACAGATACGCAGTATTTT. This sequence encodes CASSPIFGGRTDTQYF. This chain connects TRBV18 to TRBJ2-3; D is tentatively TRBD1 or TRBD2 (6 bases each). V was clipped by 2 bases and J by 3 bases, with 15 bases between them. There are 16 residues in the CDR3. Germline V CDR1 and CDR2: KGHSH, LQKENI.

The table lists this clonotype with many counts. This chain connects TRBV2 to TRBJ2-7; D is unclear. The CDR3 consists of 13 residues. From germline, CDR1 is SNHLY and CDR2 FYNNEI. V was cut by 7 bases and J by 1 base, with 11 bases left in between. DNA for the CDR3: TGTGCCAGCAACAGTGCGCCATCCTACGAGCAGTACTTC. It specifies CASNSAPSYEQYF.

This chain joins TRBV6-1 and TRBJ2-1; D is tentatively TRBD1 or TRBD2 (5 bases each). Deletions cut 1 base from V and 9 bases from J, with 16 bases between. CDR3 size: 15 residues. Germline CDR1 is MNHNS and CDR2 is SASEGT. In DNA form, the CDR3 reads TGTGCCAGCAGTGAAGTCGGGACGGGTTCTGGTGAGCAGTTCTTC. It encodes CASSEVGTGSGEQFF.